This TCR beta chain was obtained from a study of T-cell reconstitution after alpha-beta-depleted transplantation in children. In this sample, this clonotype turned up many times. Antigen specificity is unknown. Germline V CDR1 and CDR2: SGHDN, FVKESK. The CDR3 contains 14 residues. V was clipped by 4 bases and J by 5 bases, with 12 bases between them. The study's findings and limits: Surviving recipient cells, namely T cells and thymic progenitors, were the source of high day-60 TCRbeta diversity in some patients. Reportedly, alpha-beta T cells present about two months post-transplant originated from several hundred expanded clones of graft origin.

Unique molecular identifiers were used to barcode this TCRbeta library. TCRdb re-analysed the PCR reads in MiXCR, keeping a single row per CDR3 protein. The sample yields around 500,000 distinct CDR3 sequences, 23% seen once. This chain connects TRBV14 to TRBJ2-1; D is possibly TRBD1 (6 bases). Sequencing was performed on PBMCs, mostly from graft donor cells, taken 360 days after TCRalphabeta/CD19-depleted stem cell transplant. This clonotype was obtained from a boy younger than two who had a stem cell transplant for acute myeloid leukemia, so the T cells may come from the graft donor. CDR3 DNA sequence: TGTGCCAGCAGCCCCTTCAACAGGGACAATGAGCAGTTCTTC. The encoded protein is CASSPFNRDNEQFF.